Presented here are 14 T cell receptor beta chains from one specimen sequenced in a study of cytomegalovirus exposure and HLA in healthy donors (dated by TCRdb to about 2017). Library preparation employed the immunoSEQ multiplex PCR assay. For the multiplex PCR, a mixture combining 60 forward primers for TCR Vbeta segments and 13 reverse primers for TCR Jbeta segments was used. TCRdb mirrors the immuneACCESS table, restricted to in-frame sequences. Some clones are absent from its copies; in checked studies, under half trace to an unresolved V gene, and the reason for the others is unknown. The sample profile shows about 160,000 clones; about four fifths of them were found once. About 4.8% of the sample lies in the top ten. The sequenced sample was PBMCs. The receptors shown here come from a man aged 25 to 40 in good health and CMV-seronegative.

This clone was counted between two and nine times. This chain uses TRBV27 with TRBJ2-1; D is possibly TRBD1 (6 bases). The germline V gene encodes CDR1 MNHEY and CDR2 SMNVEV (reference sequence). The ends were cut back, 5 bases at V and 4 bases at J, with 27 bases in the middle. This CDR3 has 19 amino acids. The CDR3, as DNA: TGTGCCAGCAGTCCCCGGGACAACACAGGCCCTCTTTCGTACAATGAGCAGTTCTTC. Protein sequence: CASSPRDNTGPLSYNEQFF.

Comments on this clone: Distinct nucleotide sequences in the sample also encode this CDR3. The V gene is TRBV10-1, the J gene TRBJ1-2; D is undetermined. Trimming took off 5 bases at V and 0 bases at J, with 7 bases between the two ends. The CDR3 has 13 amino acids. Germline V lookup: CDR1 WNHNN, CDR2 SYGVQD (reference sequence). The CDR3 is CASSPAANYGYTF. CDR3 DNA sequence: TGCGCCAGCAGTCCTGCAGCTAACTATGGCTACACCTTC.

This chain connects TRBV6-6 to TRBJ1-5, with a possible D match to TRBD1 (6 bases). V was clipped by 5 bases and J by 6 bases, with 17 bases between them. The CDR3 spans 15 residues. The germline V gene encodes CDR1 MNHNY and CDR2 SVGAGI (reference sequence). This CDR3 is CASSVDGGQGQPQHF. For the CDR3, the DNA is TGTGCCAGCAGTGTGGACGGGGGGCAAGGTCAGCCCCAGCATTTT.

V and J are TRBV5-4 and TRBJ2-7; 10 bases fit TRBD2. CDR3 length equals 16 residues. V gave up 4 bases and J gave up 3 bases; unmatched junction bases: 10. Germline V gives CDR1 SGHNT, CDR2 YYREEE (reference sequence). The CDR3 is CASSQPRTSGFYEQYF. CDR3 coding DNA: TGTGCCAGCAGCCAGCCCCGGACTAGCGGATTCTACGAGCAGTACTTC.

CDR3 protein: CASSPREGSSAVARRDYEQYF. CDR3 DNA sequence: TGTGCCAGTAGTCCGAGGGAGGGTTCCTCTGCGGTGGCCCGTAGAGACTACGAGCAGTACTTC. V is TRBV19 and J is TRBJ2-7, with 7 bases fitting TRBD2. With V trimmed by 5 bases and J by 3 bases, 28 bases remained unmatched. This CDR3 region has 21 residues. Germline CDR1 LNHDA, CDR2 SQIVND (reference sequence).

The J gene is TRBJ1-2, the V gene TRBV11-2; no reliable D call. Trimming cost V 2 bases and J 8 bases, with 12 bases left between them. Germline loops: CDR1 SGHAT, CDR2 FQNNGV. The CDR3 sequence is 13 residues long. CDR3 region: CASSLMSVEGYTF. The CDR3 DNA reads as TGTGCCAGCAGCTTAATGTCAGTCGAAGGCTACACCTTC.

The rearrangement joins TRBV10-3 to TRBJ1-6, with a possible D match to TRBD1 (5 bases). From germline, CDR1 is ENHRY and CDR2 SYGVKD. The CDR3 sequence is 15 residues long. The V gene lost 2 bases and the J gene lost 8 bases, with 13 bases spanning the gap. The CDR3 nucleotides are TGTGCCATCAGTGAGGGGGCAGGGCAGGATTCACCCCTCCACTTT. Translation gives CAISEGAGQDSPLHF.

J is TRBJ2-1 and V is TRBV15; 7 nucleotides line up with TRBD2. This CDR3 spans 17 amino acids. V was clipped by 6 bases and J by 3 bases; unmatched bases: 14. The germline V gene has CDR1 LNHNV and CDR2 YYDKDF (reference sequence). The CDR3 loop is CATRAGLGLDLYNEQFF. In nucleotides, the CDR3 is TGTGCCACCAGGGCTGGACTAGGATTGGACCTCTACAATGAGCAGTTCTTC.

This clone has just a few counts. The J gene is TRBJ2-1, the V gene TRBV6-5; the D gene is possibly TRBD1 (6 bases). The CDR3 contains 15 residues. The germline gives CDR1 MNHEY, CDR2 SVGAGI. V was shortened by 0 bases and J by 4 bases, with 10 bases between the two germline ends. CDR3 DNA: TGTGCCAGCAGTTACTCGACGCAGGGGTACAATGAGCAGTTCTTC. Translation gives CASSYSTQGYNEQFF.

This sequence joins TRBV9 and TRBJ1-1; TRBD1 matches 9 bases. J gave up 3 bases and V 4 bases, and 4 bases lay outside the gene matches. The CDR3 spans 14 residues. The germline V gene has CDR1 SGDLS and CDR2 YYNGEE. The CDR3 DNA sequence: TGTGCCAGCAGCCCACAGGGGGCGGACACTGAAGCTTTCTTT. Translated: CASSPQGADTEAFF.

The chain joins TRBV27 to TRBJ2-7; 8 bases line up with TRBD1. Germline loops: CDR1 MNHEY, CDR2 SMNVEV (reference sequence). V shed 5 bases, J shed 0 bases, and the junction held 15 bases outside the gene matches. The CDR3 loop spans 18 amino acids. The CDR3 sequence is CASSPRDRTRKGSYEQYF. Written as DNA, the CDR3 is TGTGCCAGCAGTCCCCGGGACAGGACCCGAAAGGGCTCCTACGAGCAGTACTTC.

The chain joins TRBV10-3 to TRBJ2-1, with 10 bases lining up with TRBD2. The CDR3 runs to 17 residues. V was pared by 6 bases and J by 0 bases, with 8 bases of the junction left unmatched. The germline V gene has CDR1 ENHRY and CDR2 SYGVKD. The CDR3 spells CAIRISGGPSSYNEQFF. The CDR3 DNA follows: TGTGCCATCAGAATTAGCGGGGGGCCGAGCTCCTACAATGAGCAGTTCTTC.

J is TRBJ1-6 and V is TRBV19; D not certain. From germline, CDR1 is LNHDA and CDR2 SQIVND (reference sequence). V was pared by 3 bases and J by 8 bases, with 17 bases between. The CDR3 runs to 16 residues. The CDR3 is CASSIKEAFGYSPLHF. CDR3 nucleotides: TGTGCCAGTAGTATCAAGGAGGCCTTTGGGTATTCACCCCTCCACTTT.

The rearrangement joins TRBV13 to TRBJ2-1, with 9 positions matching TRBD1. The germline gives CDR1 PRHDT, CDR2 FYEKMQ (reference sequence). Trimming took 5 bases from V and 3 from J; bases not matched to a gene: 5. CDR3 size: 15 residues. The CDR3 nucleotides read TGTGCCAGCAGCCCCGCGACAGGGGGCTACAATGAGCAGTTCTTC. Protein: CASSPATGGYNEQFF.